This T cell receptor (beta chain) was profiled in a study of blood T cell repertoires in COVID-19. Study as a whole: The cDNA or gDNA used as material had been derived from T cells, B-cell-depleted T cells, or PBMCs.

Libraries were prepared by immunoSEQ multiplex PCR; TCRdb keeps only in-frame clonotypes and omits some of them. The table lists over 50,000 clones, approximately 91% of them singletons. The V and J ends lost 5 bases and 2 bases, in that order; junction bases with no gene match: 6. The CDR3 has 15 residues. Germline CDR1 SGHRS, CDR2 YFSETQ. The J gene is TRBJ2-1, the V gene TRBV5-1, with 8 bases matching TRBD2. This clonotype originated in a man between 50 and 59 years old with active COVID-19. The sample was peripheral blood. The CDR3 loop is CASSRSGGAYNEQFF. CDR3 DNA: TGCGCCAGCAGTCGAAGCGGGGGAGCCTACAATGAGCAGTTCTTC.